This T cell receptor (beta chain) came from a study of cytomegalovirus exposure and HLA in healthy donors. In the PCR, 60 Vbeta and 13 Jbeta primers were used. TCRdb keeps only in-frame clones here, not all; method: immunoSEQ multiplex PCR. The table shows roughly 130,000 clones, with over 70% occurring only once. Germline V CDR1 and CDR2: SNHLY, FYNNEI. The CDR3 spans 13 residues. V lost 2 bases and J lost 5, with 9 bases in between. This TCR was recovered from a woman between 40 and 55 years old in good health and CMV-seropositive. Material: PBMCs. The chain is built from TRBV2 and TRBJ1-2, with no clear D. This CDR3 is CASSEKVTYGYTF. The CDR3 DNA is TGTGCCAGCAGTGAAAAGGTGACTTATGGCTACACCTTC.